This T cell receptor beta chain was identified in a study of cytomegalovirus exposure and HLA in healthy donors. Study-wide findings and caveats: A list of about 180 TCR beta chains associated with cytomegalovirus was given.

This PCR relied on a set of 60 Vbeta primers and 13 Jbeta primers. The data were produced by immunoSEQ multiplex PCR, yet TCRdb's version contains in-frame clones alone and is incomplete. The profile shows some 130,000 clones, roughly 79% of them singletons. A remark on this clone: The antigen is undetermined. Other DNA sequences in the same sample also yield this CDR3.

Trimming took 5 bases from V and 4 from J, leaving 9 bases between them. This CDR3 has 13 residues. Germline V gives CDR1 SGHVS, CDR2 FQNEAQ. The source of this sequence is a woman aged 35 to 49 in good health and CMV-seronegative. Material for sequencing was PBMCs. The chain combines TRBV7-8 with TRBJ1-5; D is unclear. In DNA form, the CDR3 reads TGTGCCAGCAGCCCCGGTGAGAATCAGCCCCAGCATTTT. It specifies CASSPGENQPQHF.